The entry below gives a single TCR beta chain sequence along with its context. No antigen is known for it. No clone much larger than this one lies a single base away; base qualities are absent. Ophthalmopathy patients were characterized by moderately to severely active disease, a Clinical Activity Score of at least 3, a NOSPECS grade of at least 4, and a disease duration under 3 months. Patients were excluded if they had other autoimmune diseases, uncontrolled infections, pregnancy or lactation. Diagnosis was based on clinical symptoms, serum thyroxine, TRAb, thyroid ultrasound and orbital computed tomography. PBMCs were isolated from 8 to 10 ml of fresh peripheral blood by Ficoll-Paque density gradient centrifugation. Trizol reagent was used to extract the total RNA, and its quality was then checked on an Agilent 2100 Bioanalyzer. V trim: 5 bases; J trim: 6 bases; unmatched bases: 11. The CDR3 measures 15 amino acids from cysteine to phenylalanine. Only CDR3 DNA is held: 45 bases, read in frame from base 1. CDR1 is given as SGHAT and CDR2 as FQDESV, both from the germline V gene (reference sequence).

This record comes from a study of Graves' ophthalmopathy and Graves' hyperthyroidism (dated by TCRdb to the late 2010s). The study in broad terms: Peripheral blood was collected before any treatment was given, at the time of initial diagnosis. The study used signatures of the TCR beta repertoire to tell Graves' ophthalmopathy apart from Graves' hyperthyroidism and to predict which patients would progress to ophthalmopathy. In total, some 130 blood samples were TCR-sequenced: approximately 42 ophthalmopathy, 80 or so hyperthyroidism and some 17 hyperthyroidism-to-ophthalmopathy patients. A discovery set of 95 to 100 patients (43 ophthalmopathy, about 55 stable hyperthyroidism) was enrolled to explore V-J signatures distinguishing ophthalmopathy from hyperthyroidism. For independent validation, a separate cohort was made up of 18 to 20 hyperthyroidism patients plus 17 patients who later progressed from hyperthyroidism to ophthalmopathy. In roughly six hyperthyroidism patients, the T-cell repertoires found in thyroid tissue were compared with those found in blood. Following sampling, methimazole starting at 30 mg daily was administered to hyperthyroidism patients, and high-dose intravenous methylprednisolone was administered to ophthalmopathy patients. General conclusions and limits of the study: In cross-validation, the 13-signature model distinguished ophthalmopathy from stable hyperthyroidism with 87.88% sensitivity and approximately 81% specificity, while in the test set the corresponding values were about 80% and 75%. In validation, the model predicted ophthalmopathy progression with about 64% sensitivity and around 72% specificity; around twelve predicted patients were CT-confirmed with GO in a median of roughly 6.8 months. Sample size was not statistically predetermined, and group allocation was not concealed from the investigators. Most of the expanded thyroid clonotypes with a frequency above 0.001 were also detected in blood, and it was suggested that the thyroid immune response may be reflected by blood repertoires.

For repertoire sequencing, TCR beta CDR3 regions were amplified from RNA transcripts. A first-round RT-PCR used HTBI primers with the Qiagen OneStep RT-PCR kit, followed by a second-round multiplex PCR, size selection and purification. The libraries underwent paired-end sequencing with 100 bp reads on an Illumina HiSeq2000. The study's own analysis went as follows. SOAPnuke was used for read processing, and reads with adapters, uncalled bases, a mean Phred below 15, or no exact constant-primer or identifier match were discarded. High-quality paired reads were merged with COPE v1.2.5. Each unique nucleotide sequence was treated as a clonotype, and MiTCR v1.1 was used to align the clonotypes to the IMGT TRB V, D and J references. Analysis was restricted to V-J combinations with a frequency above 0.0001, which covered 99% to 99.2% of repertoires. For each V-J combination, a TCR clonal expansion and chaos score was defined as F50 clonal expansion divided by the chaos observed in the TCRdist matrix. Features were reduced by Welch's t-statistics and random forest to more than 10 V-J combinations, which fed a naive Bayes classifier. The similarity between thyroid and blood repertoires was quantified using the Morisita-Horn index. TCRdb took the public reads, trimmed them with fastp at Q25, ran MiXCR for clone calling and kept in-frame beta chains. For every CDR3 protein sequence, its rows merge into one entry that carries the most common genes and DNA. What appears here as the V and J calls and clone size reflects TCRdb's work, not the paper's. The table for this sample lists 650,000 to 900,000 distinct CDR3 sequences; roughly two fifths of them were counted only once. The leading ten clones occupy 44% of the sample.

The chain is made from TRBV11-1 and TRBJ2-5, and 8 junction bases match TRBD2. The source material was peripheral blood. The source is an adult man with Graves' ophthalmopathy. Here the CDR3 is given as CASSVFSGAEQTQYF. The nucleotides are TGTGCCAGCAGCGTTTTTAGCGGGGCAGAGCAGACCCAGTACTTC.